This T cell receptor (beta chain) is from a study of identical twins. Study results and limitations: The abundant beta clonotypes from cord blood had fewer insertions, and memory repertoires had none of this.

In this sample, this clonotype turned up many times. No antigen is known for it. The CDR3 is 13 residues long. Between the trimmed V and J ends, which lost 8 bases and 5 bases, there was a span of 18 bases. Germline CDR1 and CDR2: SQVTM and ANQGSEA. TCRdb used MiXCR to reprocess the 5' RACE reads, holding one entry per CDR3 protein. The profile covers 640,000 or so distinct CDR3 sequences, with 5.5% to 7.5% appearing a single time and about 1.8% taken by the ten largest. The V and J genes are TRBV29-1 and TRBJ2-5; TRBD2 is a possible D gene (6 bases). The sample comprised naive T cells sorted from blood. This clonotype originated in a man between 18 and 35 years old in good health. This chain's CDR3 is CSTQRVKSETQYF. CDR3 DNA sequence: TGCAGCACCCAGCGGGTCAAGTCGGAGACCCAGTACTTC.